This entry lists 22 T cell receptor beta chains sequenced from one sample in a study of blood T cell repertoires in COVID-19. Sequencing used immunoSEQ multiplex PCR; TCRdb keeps in-frame clones, though not all of them. The data show 220,000 or so clones, with 88% seen just once and 14% to 15% held by the top ten. The sequencing sample was made of PBMCs or T cells enriched from blood (not recorded which). These receptors were taken from a woman between 50 and 59 years old with acute COVID-19.

The chain uses TRBV10-2 and TRBJ2-7; 12 bases are a match to TRBD2. This CDR3 region has 15 residues. Germline V gene sequence: CDR1 WSHSY, CDR2 SAAADI. With V trimmed by 5 bases and J by 7 bases, 9 bases remained unmatched. The chain's CDR3 is CASSSLAGGPGEQYF. In nucleotides, the CDR3 is TGCGCCAGCAGTAGCCTAGCGGGAGGGCCAGGGGAGCAGTACTTC.

The V and J genes are TRBV9 and TRBJ2-2; 9 bases align to TRBD1. Germline trimming cut 4 bases from V and 1 base from J; bases unmatched to any gene: 8. CDR3 length: 17 residues. CDR1 and CDR2 from the germline V gene are SGDLS and YYNGEE. The CDR3 nucleotides read TGTGCCAGCAGCCGCCCCGGGACAGGGATGAACACCGGGGAGCTGTTTTTT. Translating gives CASSRPGTGMNTGELFF.

The V gene is TRBV7-9, the J gene TRBJ1-2; possible D gene TRBD1, 5 bases. The germline V gene has CDR1 SEHNR and CDR2 FQNEAQ (reference sequence). V lost 1 base to trimming and J lost 4 bases, with 10 bases between them. This CDR3 region has 14 residues. The DNA of the CDR3 is TGTGCCAGCAGCTTAGATGCAGGGCTCTATGGCTACACCTTC. Protein product: CASSLDAGLYGYTF. Drawing the rest from reference TRBV7-9 and TRBJ1-2, the complete variable domain is DTGVSQNPRHKITKRGQNVTFRCDPISEHNRLYWYRQTLGQGPEFLTYFQNEAQLEKSRLLSDRFSAERPKGSFSTLEIQRTEQGDSAMYLCASSLDAGLYGYTFGSGTRLTVV.

The chain employs TRBV19 and TRBJ1-1, with D possibly TRBD1 on 5 matching bases. V lost 4 bases, J lost 7 bases, and 10 bases lay in between. The CDR3 is 12 residues long. Germline V lookup: CDR1 LNHDA, CDR2 SQIVND (reference sequence). This CDR3 reads CASSKGVNEAFF. The CDR3 DNA reads TGTGCCAGTAGTAAAGGGGTTAATGAAGCTTTCTTT.

The rearrangement links TRBV13 to TRBJ2-2; 12 positions agree with TRBD2. The CDR3 has 17 residues. Germline lookup yields CDR1 PRHDT and CDR2 FYEKMQ (reference sequence). Losses at the gene ends were 2 bases for V and 0 bases for J; bases not matched to a gene: 1. The CDR3 loop reads CASSLRTSGTNTGELFF. The CDR3 region has the DNA TGTGCCAGCAGCTTAAGGACTAGCGGGACGAACACCGGGGAGCTGTTTTTT.

The rearrangement joins TRBV9 to TRBJ2-7; 7 positions match TRBD1. CDR3 size: 16 residues. The germline V gene has CDR1 SGDLS and CDR2 YYNGEE. V lost 5 bases and J lost 1; bases outside the gene matches: 12. CDR3 residues: CASSTPPGTASYEQYF. The DNA of the CDR3 is TGTGCCAGCAGTACTCCCCCCGGGACAGCATCCTACGAGCAGTACTTC.

This chain connects TRBV2 to TRBJ2-7; D might be TRBD2 (5 bases). The CDR3 runs 15 residues. The germline CDR1 and CDR2 sequences are SNHLY and FYNNEI. Trimming pared 4 bases from V and 4 bases from J, leaving 17 bases between. The chain's CDR3 is CASSVGLSGIYEQYF. DNA for the CDR3: TGTGCCAGCAGTGTGGGTCTATCGGGGATATACGAGCAGTACTTC.

V usage is TRBV5-8 and J usage is TRBJ2-1; D unresolved. Germline V CDR1 and CDR2: SGHTS, YDEGEE. The CDR3 consists of 14 residues. The V and J ends lost 9 bases and 5 bases respectively, with 18 bases between them. CDR3 protein: CATKSGLRNNEQFF. The CDR3 DNA follows: TGTGCCACCAAAAGTGGCTTACGTAACAATGAGCAGTTCTTC.

The chain uses TRBV7-9 and TRBJ1-4; D is unclear. With 4 bases removed from V and 8 bases from J, the gap between germline ends came to 17 bases. In germline, CDR1 is SEHNR, CDR2 FQNEAQ (reference sequence). The CDR3 is 15 amino acids. This chain's CDR3 is CASSYYRAEHEKLFF. DNA of the CDR3: TGTGCCAGCAGCTACTACCGCGCAGAACACGAAAAACTGTTTTTT.

The genes are TRBV28 and TRBJ2-2; D is uncertain. V lost 2 bases, J lost 8 bases, and 6 bases lay in between. CDR3 length: 12 amino acids. Per germline, CDR1 MDHEN and CDR2 SYDVKM. CDR3 sequence reads: CASSLGRGELFF. The CDR3 DNA follows: TGTGCCAGCAGTTTAGGCAGGGGGGAGCTGTTTTTT.

The chain couples TRBV27 to TRBJ2-7, with 8 bases fitting TRBD1. The CDR3 has 15 amino acids. The ends lost 5 bases at V and 1 base at J; junction bases unmatched: 7. Germline CDR1 MNHEY, CDR2 SMNVEV (reference sequence). CDR3 in amino acids: CASSARGPHSYEQYF. CDR3 DNA: TGTGCCAGCAGTGCCAGGGGGCCACATTCCTACGAGCAGTACTTC.

The chain recombines TRBV27 with TRBJ1-2; 9 nucleotides match TRBD1. After removal of 2 bases from V and 3 bases from J, the junction contained 4 bases not matched to a gene. CDR1 is MNHEY, CDR2 SMNVEV, per germline (reference sequence). The CDR3 runs to 15 residues. The CDR3 DNA follows: TGTGCCAGCAGTTTAATTACAGGGGGCCACTATGGCTACACCTTC. Translating gives CASSLITGGHYGYTF.

This sequence joins TRBV5-1 and TRBJ2-2; a possible D gene is TRBD1 (6 bases). Germline CDR1 and CDR2: SGHRS and YFSETQ. Trimming stripped 5 bases from V and 1 base from J, with 12 bases between. The CDR3 consists of 15 residues. The CDR3 region has the DNA TGCGCCAGCAGTCTGGGGGCAGGGAACACCGGGGAGCTGTTTTTT. It is translated as CASSLGAGNTGELFF.

This rearrangement joins TRBV15 to TRBJ2-1; 9 bases line up with TRBD2. V gave up 3 bases and J gave up 0 bases; unmatched junction bases: 9. Germline V lookup: CDR1 LNHNV, CDR2 YYDKDF (reference sequence). The CDR3 totals 18 residues. The CDR3 sequence is CATSSGLATTFSYNEQFF. The CDR3 region has the DNA TGTGCCACCAGCAGCGGACTAGCGACTACCTTCTCCTACAATGAGCAGTTCTTC.

This chain connects TRBV6-5 to TRBJ2-7; D might be TRBD1 (6 bases). Trimming removed 6 bases at V and 6 bases at J, with 12 bases between. Per germline, CDR1 MNHEY and CDR2 SVGAGI. The CDR3 is 12 residues long. The CDR3 DNA reads as TGTGCCAGCAGGGACAGAACATTCGAGCAGTACTTC. This gives the protein CASRDRTFEQYF.

V is TRBV5-6 and J is TRBJ1-6; TRBD1 aligns across 8 bases. CDR3 length: 14 residues. V gave up 4 bases and J gave up 8 bases; unmatched junction bases: 5. Per germline, CDR1 SGHDT and CDR2 YYEEEE. CDR3 residues: CASSPDRGYSPLHF. The CDR3 coding sequence is TGTGCCAGCAGCCCCGACAGGGGTTATTCACCCCTCCACTTT.

The chain couples TRBV18 to TRBJ2-7; 11 bases agree with TRBD1. Germline-derived CDR1 and CDR2 are KGHSH and LQKENI. The CDR3 contains 17 residues. V was clipped by 6 bases and J by 2 bases; unmatched bases: 12. The CDR3 reads CASSILSGTGGTYEQYF. The CDR3 region has the DNA TGTGCCAGCTCGATATTGTCCGGGACAGGGGGAACCTACGAGCAGTACTTC.

CDR3 residues: CASSQDRDYNQPQHF. Written as DNA, the CDR3 is TGCGCCAGCAGCCAAGATAGGGACTACAATCAGCCCCAGCATTTT. V usage is TRBV4-1 and J usage is TRBJ1-5, with D possibly being TRBD1 (5 bases). V was trimmed by 0 bases and J by 3 bases, leaving 9 bases between them. This CDR3 is 15 amino acids long. In germline, CDR1 is MGHRA, CDR2 YSYEKL.

The gene calls are TRBV19 and TRBJ1-5, with D tentatively TRBD1 (5 bases). The germline V and J ends were trimmed by 4 bases and 4 bases, with 11 bases remaining between them. This CDR3 is 14 amino acids long. Germline CDR1 reads LNHDA; CDR2 reads SQIVND (reference sequence). CDR3 DNA: TGTGCCAGTAGTAACTTAGACAGTAATCAGCCCCAGCATTTT. Protein: CASSNLDSNQPQHF.

The chain is built from TRBV15 and TRBJ2-5; 12 bases line up with TRBD1. The V segment lost 1 base and the J segment 5 bases; nucleotides outside the gene matches: 5. The CDR3 spans 16 residues. The V gene's germline CDR1 is LNHNV and CDR2 YYDKDF (reference sequence). CDR3 sequence reads: CATSRGDRGLMETQYF. The CDR3 DNA sequence: TGTGCCACCAGCAGAGGGGACAGGGGGCTCATGGAGACCCAGTACTTC.

The rearrangement joins TRBV14 to TRBJ1-2; D unresolved. The ends were cut back, 1 base at V and 4 bases at J, with 10 bases in the middle. CDR1 is SGHDN, CDR2 FVKESK, per germline. The CDR3 is made up of 14 amino acids. In nucleotides, the CDR3 is TGTGCCAGCAGCCAAGGAGGAAATCGCTATGGCTACACCTTC. Its protein is CASSQGGNRYGYTF.

The rearrangement links TRBV2 to TRBJ2-2; unclear D gene. The germline gives CDR1 SNHLY, CDR2 FYNNEI. Trimming removed 1 base from V and 0 bases from J, with 9 bases in between. CDR3 size: 16 residues. The CDR3 DNA is TGTGCCAGCAGTGAAGTTCGACTCGCGAACACCGGGGAGCTGTTTTTT. Translation gives CASSEVRLANTGELFF.